These 32 T cell receptor beta chains came from one sample sequenced in a study of T-cell memory formation after mild COVID-19. MiXCR was run by TCRdb on the 5' RACE reads, yielding one entry per CDR3 protein. The sample lists some 300,000 distinct CDR3 sequences, roughly 19% occurring once. Sequenced input: PBMCs or a T cell subset sorted from them (not recorded which). Every receptor here comes from a man between 18 and 29 years old who had mild COVID-19 (a few samples of this study predate the infection). Cell type and time point are not known.

The gene calls are TRBV11-2 and TRBJ2-7; the match to TRBD2 covers 9 bases. Germline assignment: CDR1 SGHAT and CDR2 FQNNGV. This CDR3 contains 15 residues. J lost 4 bases, V lost 5 bases, and 9 bases had no gene match. The CDR3 sequence is CASSPSSGVSYEQYV. CDR3 sequence (DNA): TGTGCCAGCAGCCCATCTAGCGGGGTCTCTTACGAGCAGTACGTC.

This rearrangement joins TRBV2 to TRBJ2-5, with 12 positions matching TRBD2. Losses at the gene ends were 7 bases for V and 7 bases for J; bases not matched to a gene: 7. The V gene's germline CDR1 is SNHLY and CDR2 FYNNEI. This CDR3 is built from 14 residues. The CDR3 DNA follows: TGTGCCAGCAAGTTCTCTAGCGGGGGGGGGACCCAGTACTTC. This codes for CASKFSSGGGTQYF.

A few counts support this clonotype. The chain uses TRBV29-1 and TRBJ2-1, with D maybe TRBD2 (6 bases). Deletions cut 7 bases from V and 0 bases from J, with 13 bases between. The CDR3 sequence is 14 residues long. Germline V CDR1 and CDR2: SQVTM, ANQGSEA. The CDR3, as DNA: TGCAGCGCCATACCGACTAGCTCCTACAATGAGCAGTTCTTC. It yields the protein CSAIPTSSYNEQFF.

The gene calls are TRBV5-1 and TRBJ1-3, with D uncertain. The V and J ends lost 4 bases and 0 bases respectively, with 5 bases between them. The CDR3 sequence is 13 residues long. Germline V gives CDR1 SGHRS, CDR2 YFSETQ. The CDR3 DNA is TGCGCCAGCAGCCTCGACTCTGGAAACACCATATATTTT. As protein: CASSLDSGNTIYF. Full variable domain (missing parts from reference TRBV5-1 and TRBJ1-3): KAGVTQTPRYLIKTRGQQVTLSCSPISGHRSVSWYQQTPGQGLQFLFEYFSETQRNKGNFPGRFSGRQFSNSRSEMNVSTLELGDSALYLCASSLDSGNTIYFGEGSWLTVV.

This chain links TRBV9 with TRBJ2-1; TRBD2 matches at 7 bases. This CDR3 contains 14 residues. Germline V lookup: CDR1 SGDLS, CDR2 YYNGEE. The trim removed 4 bases at V and 5 bases at J, leaving 6 bases unmatched. CDR3 coding DNA: TGTGCCAGCAGCAATACCGGGGGGAACAATGAGCAGTTCTTC. This codes for CASSNTGGNNEQFF.

This chain joins TRBV20-1 and TRBJ1-6; 9 bases match TRBD1. The V and J ends lost 3 bases and 9 bases, in that order; junction bases with no gene match: 9. Germline values: CDR1 DFQATT, CDR2 SNEGSKA (reference sequence). The CDR3 covers 15 residues. The CDR3 sequence is CSASELGQGFSPLHF. In DNA, the CDR3 is TGCAGTGCTAGCGAGTTGGGACAGGGCTTTTCACCCCTCCACTTT.

This clonotype has just a few counts. The chain joins TRBV18 to TRBJ1-1; tentative D call: TRBD1 (5 bases). The length of the CDR3 is 14 residues. Trimming pared 3 bases from V and 5 bases from J, leaving 13 bases between. Germline V gene data show CDR1 as KGHSH and CDR2 as LQKENI. This CDR3 is CASSPSREGTEAFF. CDR3 in DNA: TGTGCCAGCTCACCGTCCAGGGAGGGTACTGAAGCTTTCTTT.

This clonotype was seen at least ten times. The V and J genes are TRBV27 and TRBJ2-7; TRBD1 aligns across 7 bases. The trim removed 6 bases at V and 7 bases at J, leaving 6 bases unmatched. CDR1 MNHEY and CDR2 SMNVEV come from the germline V gene (reference sequence). CDR3 length equals 12 residues. CDR3 DNA: TGTGCCAGCAGCATAACAGGGGAGGAGCAGTACTTC. This sequence encodes CASSITGEEQYF.

This clonotype was seen more than once but under ten times. CDR3 region: CASSLDEATDYGYTF. The CDR3 region has the DNA TGTGCCAGCAGCTTAGACGAGGCCACCGACTATGGCTACACCTTC. This chain links TRBV7-2 with TRBJ1-2; D ambiguous. The CDR3 has 15 residues. In germline, CDR1 is SGHTA, CDR2 FQGNSA. V was cut by 1 base and J by 3 bases, with 12 bases left in between. Supplemented by reference TRBV7-2 and TRBJ1-2, the full variable domain reads GAGVSQSPSNKVTEKGKDVELRCDPISGHTALYWYRQSLGQGLEFLIYFQGNSAPDKSGLPSDRFSAERTGGSVSTLTIQRTQQEDSAVYLCASSLDEATDYGYTFGSGTRLTVV.

This chain uses TRBV7-3 with TRBJ2-1, with D perhaps TRBD1 (6 bases). Germline assignment: CDR1 SGHTA and CDR2 FQGTGA. V was clipped by 4 bases and J by 2 bases, with 15 bases between them. This CDR3 is 16 amino acids long. CDR3 nucleotides: TGTGCCAGCAGCTACGGACAGTTAAAGCCCTACAATGAGCAGTTCTTC. It is translated as CASSYGQLKPYNEQFF.

This chain uses TRBV29-1 with TRBJ2-7, with TRBD1 matching over 11 bases. The CDR3 covers 13 residues. J lost 7 bases, V lost 7 bases, and 9 bases had no gene match. Germline CDR1 reads SQVTM; CDR2 reads ANQGSEA. In DNA form, the CDR3 reads TGCAGCGCCGCGGACAGGGGGCTTCGTGAGCAGTACTTC. It codes for CSAADRGLREQYF.

The rearrangement links TRBV15 to TRBJ2-1; possible D gene TRBD1, 5 bases. This CDR3 spans 16 amino acids. Germline CDR1 is LNHNV and CDR2 is YYDKDF (reference sequence). The V and J ends lost 3 bases and 1 base respectively, with 13 bases between them. Written as DNA, the CDR3 is TGTGCCACCAGCAGGAGGACACTTACTTCCTACAATGAGCAGTTCTTC. It specifies CATSRRTLTSYNEQFF.

This clonotype was found a few times. The rearrangement joins TRBV7-2 to TRBJ2-3, with 13 bases lining up with TRBD2. The V gene's germline CDR1 is SGHTA and CDR2 FQGNSA. This CDR3 comprises 16 residues. V was clipped by 4 bases and J by 4 bases; unmatched bases: 5. The CDR3 loop is CASSWTSGGQADTQYF. CDR3 DNA sequence: TGTGCCAGCAGCTGGACTAGCGGGGGCCAGGCAGATACGCAGTATTTT.

The CDR3 coding sequence is TGTGCCAGCAGCCCCGGTGGCCCGAGCTCCTACAATGAGCAGTTCTTC. Translating it yields CASSPGGPSSYNEQFF. V usage is TRBV7-9 and J usage is TRBJ2-1; D call uncertain. Per the germline V gene, CDR1 is SEHNR and CDR2 is FQNEAQ (reference sequence). The CDR3 has 16 residues. With 5 bases removed from V and 0 bases from J, the gap between germline ends came to 14 bases.

The chain joins TRBV19 to TRBJ1-1; D perhaps matches TRBD1 (5 bases). The CDR3 spans 13 residues. CDR1 and CDR2 from the germline V gene are LNHDA and SQIVND (reference sequence). Trimming took 3 bases from V and 10 from J, leaving 15 bases between them. The CDR3 region is CASSITPGAGAFF. The CDR3 bases are TGTGCCAGTAGTATTACCCCCGGGGCTGGAGCTTTCTTT. The full variable domain, completed using reference TRBV19 and TRBJ1-1, is DGGITQSPKYLFRKEGQNVTLSCEQNLNHDAMYWYRQDPGQGLRLIYYSQIVNDFQKGDIAEGYSVSREKKESFPLTVTSAQKNPTAFYLCASSITPGAGAFFGQGTRLTVV.

This clonotype was counted a few times. The chain carries TRBV27 and TRBJ1-1, with TRBD1 matching over 8 bases. This CDR3 has 14 residues. J was trimmed by 8 bases and V by 1 base; bases with no gene match: 6. In germline, CDR1 is MNHEY, CDR2 SMNVEV (reference sequence). The CDR3 sequence: CASSLWSDRGEAFF. The CDR3 region has the DNA TGTGCCAGCAGTTTATGGAGCGACAGGGGAGAAGCTTTCTTT.

This clonotype was detected a few times. The rearrangement joins TRBV19 to TRBJ2-5, with 8 bases that match TRBD1. Germline V gene lookup returns CDR1 LNHDA and CDR2 SQIVND (reference sequence). This CDR3 has 15 residues. Unmatched junction bases numbered 5, after V lost 4 bases and J lost 1 base. The CDR3 loop reads CASSSRTGPQETQYF. Here the CDR3 DNA reads TGTGCCAGTAGTAGTCGGACAGGGCCCCAAGAGACCCAGTACTTC.

The chain has TRBV20-1 and TRBJ1-6, with 7 bases fitting TRBD1. V shed 1 base and J 9 bases; nucleotides not matched to a gene: 6. This CDR3 has 14 amino acids. CDR1 and CDR2 from the germline V gene are DFQATT and SNEGSKA (reference sequence). In nucleotides, the CDR3 is TGCAGTGCTAGAGGAACAGGGGAAGGTTCACCCCTCCACTTT. This translates into CSARGTGEGSPLHF.

The rearrangement uses TRBV29-1 and TRBJ1-1; D ambiguous. This CDR3 has 14 amino acids. The V end lost 6 bases, the J end lost 1 base, and 15 bases lay between the germline ends. In germline, CDR1 is SQVTM, CDR2 ANQGSEA. Written as DNA, the CDR3 is TGCAGCGTCCGGACCGCGGGCCCGAACACTGAAGCTTTCTTT. Protein product: CSVRTAGPNTEAFF.

This clonotype was observed many times. This chain joins TRBV5-1 and TRBJ1-2; 9 bases map to TRBD1. The ends lost 0 bases at V and 8 bases at J; junction bases unmatched: 2. The CDR3 spans 13 residues. Germline-derived CDR1 and CDR2 are SGHRS and YFSETQ. The CDR3 DNA reads as TGCGCCAGCAGCTTGGACAGGGGGCACGGCTACACCTTC. As protein: CASSLDRGHGYTF.

The CDR3 reads CSVITGAGGELFF. CDR3 sequence (DNA): TGCAGCGTTATCACAGGGGCCGGCGGGGAGCTGTTTTTT. The V and J genes are TRBV29-1 and TRBJ2-2; 7 bases align to TRBD1. Germline V gene lookup returns CDR1 SQVTM and CDR2 ANQGSEA. This CDR3 is built from 13 residues. V gave up 5 bases and J gave up 7 bases; unmatched junction bases: 7.

This clonotype was counted a few times. The gene calls are TRBV29-1 and TRBJ2-1, with D hard to call. V was cut by 7 bases and J by 0 bases, with 10 bases left in between. This CDR3 spans 13 amino acids. Per the germline V gene, CDR1 is SQVTM and CDR2 is ANQGSEA. DNA for the CDR3: TGCAGCGCAGTCGGAAGCTCCTACAATGAGCAGTTCTTC. It is translated as CSAVGSSYNEQFF.

The J gene is TRBJ1-4, the V gene TRBV5-1; 8 nucleotides match TRBD1. The CDR3 length is 14 residues. The J segment lost 6 bases and the V segment lost 4 bases, leaving 5 bases of the junction unmatched. Germline CDR1 SGHRS, CDR2 YFSETQ. The CDR3 region is CASSHGQGDEKLFF. In DNA, the CDR3 is TGCGCCAGCAGCCATGGACAGGGAGATGAAAAACTGTTTTTT.

This clonotype appeared a few times. The gene calls are TRBV3-1 and TRBJ2-7; D call uncertain. V lost 3 bases, J lost 6 bases, and 12 bases lay in between. This CDR3 has 13 residues. Germline V lookup: CDR1 LGHDT, CDR2 YNNKEL (reference sequence). In DNA form, the CDR3 reads TGTGCCAGCAGCCAGACCCCCTACGGCGAGCAGTACGTC. It encodes CASSQTPYGEQYV.

CDR3 DNA: TGCAGCGTAGGAGGGATCTACGAGCAGTACTTC. Protein product: CSVGGIYEQYF. The rearrangement uses TRBV29-1 and TRBJ2-7, with D tentatively TRBD2 (6 bases). Between the trimmed V and J ends, which lost 6 bases and 3 bases, there was a span of 9 bases. CDR3 length: 11 residues. The V gene's germline CDR1 is SQVTM and CDR2 ANQGSEA.

Ten or more counts support this clonotype. V usage is TRBV7-3 and J usage is TRBJ2-7; TRBD2 matches at 7 bases. The length of the CDR3 is 14 residues. Germline lookup yields CDR1 SGHTA and CDR2 FQGTGA. V gave up 1 base and J gave up 2 bases; unmatched junction bases: 2. CDR3 nucleotides: TGTGCCAGCAGCTTAATGGGGGGGACCTACGAGCAGTACTTC. Its protein product is CASSLMGGTYEQYF.

V usage is TRBV12-2 and J usage is TRBJ1-2. TRBV12-2 is annotated as a pseudogene. The CDR3 runs 14 residues. Here the CDR3 reads CASRFGRGQWGYTF. The CDR3 coding sequence is TGTGCAAGTCGCTTCGGGAGGGGGCAGTGGGGCTACACCTTC.

This clonotype was picked up one time. The gene calls are TRBV5-5 and TRBJ1-2; D not certain. V shed 3 bases and J shed 8 bases, with 14 bases lying between them. The CDR3 spans 13 residues. From germline, CDR1 is SGHKS and CDR2 YYEKEE (reference sequence). CDR3: CASSWPWETGYTF. DNA of the CDR3: TGTGCCAGCAGCTGGCCCTGGGAGACCGGCTACACCTTC.

V is TRBV11-2 and J is TRBJ1-1; D gene unclear. The CDR3 covers 12 residues. The germline CDR1 and CDR2 sequences are SGHAT and FQNNGV. Trimming stripped 0 bases from V and 7 bases from J, with 6 bases between. The CDR3 nucleotides read TGTGCCAGCAGCTTAGACGGGATTGAAGCTTTCTTT. Its protein is CASSLDGIEAFF.

V gene TRBV11-2 combines with J gene TRBJ1-2, with a possible D match to TRBD1 (5 bases). The V gene's germline CDR1 is SGHAT and CDR2 FQNNGV. The V and J ends lost 3 bases and 4 bases respectively, with 15 bases between them. The CDR3 spans 15 residues. CDR3 in amino acids: CASSFKTWDFYGYTF. CDR3 bases: TGTGCCAGCAGCTTCAAGACATGGGACTTCTATGGCTACACCTTC.

This clonotype has only a few counts. The chain couples TRBV19 to TRBJ2-1; 10 nucleotides align to TRBD2. The CDR3 sequence is 13 residues long. Unmatched junction bases numbered 5, after V lost 6 bases and J lost 9 bases. CDR1 is LNHDA and CDR2 is SQIVND in the germline V gene (reference sequence). The CDR3 DNA reads TGTGCCAGTAGCCCAGCGGGGGGGCGTGAGCAGTTCTTC. Translating it yields CASSPAGGREQFF.

This clonotype was seen only a few times. In DNA, the CDR3 is TGTGCCAGCAGCTTAGGGGCCCAGAGCCCCTACGAGCAGTACGTC. Its translation is CASSLGAQSPYEQYV. This sequence joins TRBV7-9 and TRBJ2-7; D ambiguous. In germline, CDR1 is SEHNR, CDR2 FQNEAQ (reference sequence). There are 15 residues in the CDR3. The V end was cut by 1 base, the J end by 2 bases, with 12 bases between.